These T cell receptor beta chains were read from a single sample in a study of T cells after yellow fever vaccination. TCRdb re-called the 5' RACE reads with MiXCR, one entry per CDR3 protein. The data contain about 580,000 distinct CDR3 sequences, less than 20% of them seen just once; the ten biggest clones take up 15% to 20%. Specimen: PBMCs, collected 5 days after the first yellow fever vaccination. The source of these receptors is a man younger than 35 who received the YFV17D yellow fever vaccine. Both conserved end residues are part of each CDR3. D genes are given only for firm matches. Part of the rows lack a size; the others show once, few, many or a class for expanded clones.

TRBJ1-4 | TRBV6-2/TRBV6-3 | - | 16 | - | TGTGCCAGCAGTTACTCGCCACAAGCAACTAATGAAAAACTGTTTTTT | CASSYSPQATNEKLFF
TRBJ2-7 | TRBV4-2 | - | 15 | few | TGTGCCAGCAGCCAGAGACCGAGGAGCTCCTACGAGCAGTACTTC | CASSQRPRSSYEQYF
TRBJ1-2 | TRBV20-1 | - | 13 | few | TGCAGTGCTAGAGCCACAGCCGGGAGCGGCTACACCTTC | CSARATAGSGYTF
TRBJ1-5 | TRBV24-1 | - | 15 | few | TGTGCCACCAGTGAGTCAGGGCGTAGCAATCAGCCCCAGCATTTT | CATSESGRSNQPQHF
TRBJ2-5 | TRBV18 | - | 15 | many | TGTGCCAGCTCACCTAATCAGGGGACACAAGAGACCCAGTACTTC | CASSPNQGTQETQYF
TRBJ1-3 | TRBV18 | - | 14 | - | TGTGCCAGCTCTCCAGCGGGCTCTGGAAACACCATATATTTT | CASSPAGSGNTIYF
TRBJ1-6 | TRBV4-2 | TRBD1 | 16 | few | TGTGCCAGCAGCCAAGATCTACAGGGGTATAATTCACCCCTCCACTTT | CASSQDLQGYNSPLHF
TRBJ1-1 | TRBV6-5 | - | 16 | few | TGTGCCAGCAGTTACTCCACTGGACAGAGACCCACTGAAGCTTTCTTT | CASSYSTGQRPTEAFF
TRBJ2-2 | TRBV4-1 | - | 13 | few | TGCGCCAGCAGCCAACTACCGGGTGGGGAGCTGTTTTTT | CASSQLPGGELFF
TRBJ2-7 | TRBV7-2 | - | 16 | many | TGTGCCAGCAGCTTAGATTCGGACGCGAGCTCCTACGAGCAGTACTTC | CASSLDSDASSYEQYF
TRBJ1-6 | TRBV7-2 | - | 14 | few | TGTGCCAGCAGCCCCCGACCCAAGAATTCACCCCTCCACTTT | CASSPRPKNSPLHF
TRBJ1-3 | TRBV4-2 | TRBD1 | 15 | - | TGTGCCAGCAGCCAACCCGCGGGACAGGCAGGAGCCATATATTTT | CASSQPAGQAGAIYF
TRBJ2-5 | TRBV4-1 | TRBD2 | 20 | once | TGCGCCAGCAGCCAAGGTAGAACAGCAGGCCGGGGGGGGTTCAGAGAGACCCAGTACTTC | CASSQGRTAGRGGFRETQYF
TRBJ2-3 | TRBV2 | - | 15 | few | TGTGCCAGCAGTGAAGACGGGGCTAGCACAGATACGCAGTATTTT | CASSEDGASTDTQYF
TRBJ1-4 | TRBV7-2 | - | 13 | - | TGTGCCAGCAGCTTACTAGTTAATGAAAAACTGTTTTTT | CASSLLVNEKLFF
TRBJ1-2 | TRBV7-9 | TRBD1 | 14 | many | TGTGCCAGCAGCCTATACGGGACAGTCGGCGGCTACACCTTC | CASSLYGTVGGYTF
TRBJ2-3 | TRBV7-6 | TRBD2 | 17 | - | TGTGCCAGCAGCTCGCGACGACTAGCGGGGGAACCAGATACGCAGTATTTT | CASSSRRLAGEPDTQYF
TRBJ2-1 | TRBV29-1 | - | 12 | - | TGCAGCGTTGAAGTTGGAATCTGGGAGCAGTTCTTC | CSVEVGIWEQFF
TRBJ1-5 | TRBV6-2/TRBV6-3 | - | 16 | few | TGTGCCAGCAGTTTCGTTTCGGACACCCGCAATCAGCCCCAGCATTTT | CASSFVSDTRNQPQHF